This TCR beta chain was documented in a study of monozygotic twins with inflammatory bowel disease. The CDR3 contains 13 residues. The V gene's germline CDR1 is SGHDT and CDR2 YYEEEE. Per sample, reverse transcription was split into eight reactions. TCRdb reprocessed the 5' RACE reads and keeps a single row for each CDR3 protein, giving no DNA. There are about 330,000 distinct CDR3 sequences in the sample, with under 2.5% held by the top ten. The chain uses TRBV5-6 and TRBJ2-7; the D call of TRBD1 rests on TCRdb alone, since no DNA is present to check it. Sequenced sample: blood. The TCR comes from a human donor with ulcerative colitis or Crohn's disease, or a healthy co-twin of an affected twin (not recorded which). CDR3 region: CASKRGPSYEQYF.